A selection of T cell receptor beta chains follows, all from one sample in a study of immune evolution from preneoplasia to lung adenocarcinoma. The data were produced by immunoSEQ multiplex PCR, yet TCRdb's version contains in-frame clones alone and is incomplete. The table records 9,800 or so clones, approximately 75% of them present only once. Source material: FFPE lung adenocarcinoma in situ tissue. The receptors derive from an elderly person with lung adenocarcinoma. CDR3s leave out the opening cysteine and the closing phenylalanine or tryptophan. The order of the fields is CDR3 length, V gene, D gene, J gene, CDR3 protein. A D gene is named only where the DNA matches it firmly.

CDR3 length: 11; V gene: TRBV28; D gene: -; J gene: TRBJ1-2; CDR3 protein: ASSSDQGYGYT
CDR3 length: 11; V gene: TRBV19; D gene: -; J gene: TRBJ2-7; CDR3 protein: ASTPPRGGEQY
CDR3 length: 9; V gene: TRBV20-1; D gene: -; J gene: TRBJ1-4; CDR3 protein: SAPSNEKLF
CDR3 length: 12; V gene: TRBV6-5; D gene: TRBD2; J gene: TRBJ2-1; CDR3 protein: ASSYRGGLNEQF
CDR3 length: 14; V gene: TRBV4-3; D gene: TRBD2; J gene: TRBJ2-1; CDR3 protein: ASSQDRGAGGREQF
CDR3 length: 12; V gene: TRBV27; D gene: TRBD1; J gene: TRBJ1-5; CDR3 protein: ASSIGTGGQPQH
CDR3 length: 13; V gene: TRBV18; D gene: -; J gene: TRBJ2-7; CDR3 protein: ASSPTGTALREQY
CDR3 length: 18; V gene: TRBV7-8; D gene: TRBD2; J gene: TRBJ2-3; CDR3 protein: ASSLYRTSVPSGSTDTQY
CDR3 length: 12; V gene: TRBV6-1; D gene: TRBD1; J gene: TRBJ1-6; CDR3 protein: ASRDRGGDSPLH
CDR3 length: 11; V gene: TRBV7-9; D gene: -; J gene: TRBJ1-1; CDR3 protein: ASRGSLDTEAF
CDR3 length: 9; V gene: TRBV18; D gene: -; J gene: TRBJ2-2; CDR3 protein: ASSDDGELF
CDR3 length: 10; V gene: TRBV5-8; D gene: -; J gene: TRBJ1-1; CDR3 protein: ASSRDPQRAF
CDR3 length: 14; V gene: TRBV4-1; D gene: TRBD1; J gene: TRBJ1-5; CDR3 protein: ASSQGQGLGDQPQH
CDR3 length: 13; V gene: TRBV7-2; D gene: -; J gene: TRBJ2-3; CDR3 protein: ASSLQYLVTDTQY
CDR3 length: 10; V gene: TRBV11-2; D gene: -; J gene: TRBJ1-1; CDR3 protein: ASSLDRVGAF
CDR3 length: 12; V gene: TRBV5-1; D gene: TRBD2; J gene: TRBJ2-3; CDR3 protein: ASVSGGSTDTQY
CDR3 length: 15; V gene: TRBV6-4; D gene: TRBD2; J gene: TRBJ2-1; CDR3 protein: APLWELAGGLYNEQF
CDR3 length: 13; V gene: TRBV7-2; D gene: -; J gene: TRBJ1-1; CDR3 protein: ASSLLLGSGTEAF
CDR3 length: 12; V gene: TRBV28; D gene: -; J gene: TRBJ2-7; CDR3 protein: ASSLGGAGYEQY
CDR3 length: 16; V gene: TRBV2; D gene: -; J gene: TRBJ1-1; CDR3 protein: ASSELVREFSLNTEAF
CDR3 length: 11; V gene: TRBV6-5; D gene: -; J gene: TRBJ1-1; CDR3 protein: ASIGSLNTEAF
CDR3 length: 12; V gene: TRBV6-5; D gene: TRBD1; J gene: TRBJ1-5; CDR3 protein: ASTDRVGHQPQH
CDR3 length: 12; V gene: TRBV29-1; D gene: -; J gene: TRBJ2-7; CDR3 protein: SVEDPEKGYEQY
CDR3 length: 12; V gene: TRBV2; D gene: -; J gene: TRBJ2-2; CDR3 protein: ASSEMPVTGELF
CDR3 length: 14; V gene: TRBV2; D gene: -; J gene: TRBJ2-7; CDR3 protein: ASSEDGTYLSYEQY
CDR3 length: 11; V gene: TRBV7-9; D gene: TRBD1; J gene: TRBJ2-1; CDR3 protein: ASSLSTGDEQF
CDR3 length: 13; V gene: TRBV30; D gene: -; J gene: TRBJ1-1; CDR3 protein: AWSETRAMNTEAF
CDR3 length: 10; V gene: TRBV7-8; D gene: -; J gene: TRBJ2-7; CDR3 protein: ASSSQLTTQY
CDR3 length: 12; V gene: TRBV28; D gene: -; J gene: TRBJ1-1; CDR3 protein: ASSLDSMNTEAF
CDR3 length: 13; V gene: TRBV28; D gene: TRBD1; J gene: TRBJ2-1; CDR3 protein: ASSKGTGAGNEQF
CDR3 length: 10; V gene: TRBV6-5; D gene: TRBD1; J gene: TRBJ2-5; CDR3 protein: ASSQGVETQY
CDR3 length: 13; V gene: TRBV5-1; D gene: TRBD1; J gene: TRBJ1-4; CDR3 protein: ASSPKTGIDEKLF
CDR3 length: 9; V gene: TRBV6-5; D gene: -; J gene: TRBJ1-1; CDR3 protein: ASRTNTEAF
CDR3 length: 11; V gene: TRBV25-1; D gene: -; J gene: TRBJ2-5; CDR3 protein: ASRDRNLGTQY
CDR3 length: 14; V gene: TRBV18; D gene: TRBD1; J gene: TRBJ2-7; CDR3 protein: ASSRGPGQGHYEQY